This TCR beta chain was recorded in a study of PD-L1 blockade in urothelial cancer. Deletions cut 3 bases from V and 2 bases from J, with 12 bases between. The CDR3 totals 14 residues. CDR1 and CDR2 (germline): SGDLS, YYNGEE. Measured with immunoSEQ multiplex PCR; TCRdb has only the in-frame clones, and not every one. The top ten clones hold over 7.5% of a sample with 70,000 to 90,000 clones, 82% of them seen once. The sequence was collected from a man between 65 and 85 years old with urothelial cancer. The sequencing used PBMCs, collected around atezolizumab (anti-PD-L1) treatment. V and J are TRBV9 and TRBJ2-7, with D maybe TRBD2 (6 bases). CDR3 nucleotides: TGTGCCAGCAGCGATCGACTAGACACCTACGAGCAGTACTTC. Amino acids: CASSDRLDTYEQYF.